The 9 T cell receptor beta chains presented below share a single source sample, sequenced in a study of T cells in Graves' hyperthyroidism and ophthalmopathy. TCR beta CDR3 regions were amplified from RNA transcripts. First-round RT-PCR with HTBI primers amplified the TCR CDR3 region. TCRdb itself ran the multiplex PCR reads through MiXCR, one entry per CDR3 protein. The sample shows under 650,000 distinct CDR3 sequences, 15% to 20% of them seen only once. Sequenced input: blood. The receptors shown here come from a woman in her twenties or thirties with Graves' hyperthyroidism.

This clonotype has a count of ten or more. The chain has TRBV28 and TRBJ2-6; a weak D match, TRBD2 (5 bases). CDR3 size: 15 residues. V shed 9 bases and J shed 4 bases, with 16 bases lying between them. Germline CDR1 reads MDHEN; CDR2 reads SYDVKM. The CDR3 nucleotides read TGTGCCAGTCACGAACGAGCGGCGGGGGCCAACGTCCTGACTTTC. Translating it yields CASHERAAGANVLTF.

As regards this clonotype: This may arise from a read error, as a much more abundant clone is one base away. This sequence joins TRBV20-1 and TRBJ2-7; D uncertain. Per germline, CDR1 DFQATT and CDR2 SNEGSKA (reference sequence). V lost 1 base and J 0 bases, leaving 4 bases between the germline ends. This CDR3 has 12 residues. The CDR3 nucleotides are TGCAGTGCTAGAGCTAGCTCCTACGAGCAGTACTTC. Translated: CSARASSYEQYF.

This clonotype was seen many times. The rearrangement links TRBV12-3 or TRBV12-4 to TRBJ1-5, with D perhaps TRBD1 (6 bases). The V and J ends lost 1 base and 3 bases respectively, with 10 bases between them. CDR3 length equals 15 residues. Written as DNA, the CDR3 is TGTGCCAGCAGTTTAGTCGCAGGGGCCAATCAGCCCCAGCATTTT. It codes for CASSLVAGANQPQHF.

This clonotype occurred a few times. V gene TRBV7-2 combines with J gene TRBJ2-1, with 9 bases fitting TRBD2. The V and J ends lost 5 bases and 4 bases, in that order; junction bases with no gene match: 15. Germline V gene data show CDR1 as SGHTA and CDR2 as FQGNSA. The CDR3 has 18 amino acids. The CDR3 sequence is CASSLFDKREVLYNEQFF. CDR3 coding DNA: TGTGCCAGCAGCCTATTTGATAAGCGGGAGGTCCTGTACAATGAGCAGTTCTTC. The full variable domain, in which reference TRBV7-2 and TRBJ2-1 provide the parts outside the CDR3, is GAGVSQSPSNKVTEKGKDVELRCDPISGHTALYWYRQSLGQGLEFLIYFQGNSAPDKSGLPSDRFSAERTGGSVSTLTIQRTQQEDSAVYLCASSLFDKREVLYNEQFFGPGTRLTVL.

This clonotype was observed many times. The rearrangement joins TRBV28 to TRBJ2-1, with D perhaps matching TRBD2 (5 bases). Germline CDR1 and CDR2: MDHEN and SYDVKM. The CDR3 consists of 15 residues. V gave up 6 bases and J gave up 5 bases, with 17 bases separating them. The CDR3 loop is CASSLDYDADNEQFF. Written as DNA, the CDR3 is TGTGCCAGCAGCCTCGACTACGACGCAGACAATGAGCAGTTCTTC.

In this sample, this clonotype turned up many times. The CDR3 sequence: CASSLWTTDSYEQYF. The CDR3 DNA reads as TGTGCCAGCAGCTTGTGGACCACAGACTCCTACGAGCAGTACTTC. V gene TRBV7-8 combines with J gene TRBJ2-7, with D hard to call. CDR3 size: 15 residues. The germline gives CDR1 SGHVS, CDR2 FQNEAQ. The V and J ends lost 3 bases and 0 bases respectively, with 12 bases between them.

Only a few counts were recorded for this clonotype. At one of its ends the junction is not consistent with the germline gene, which may arise from a read error. The chain joins TRBV7-9 to TRBJ1-1, with a possible D match to TRBD1 (5 bases). Germline CDR1 SEHNR, CDR2 FQNEAQ (reference sequence). This CDR3 comprises 17 residues. The CDR3 sequence: CASTLQRVRDKSAEAFF. The CDR3 DNA follows: TGTGCCAGCACCTTACAGAGAGTCAGGGATAAATCAGCCGAAGCTTTCTTT.

This clonotype has at least ten counts. This chain joins TRBV28 and TRBJ2-7; D gene ambiguous. The CDR3 consists of 16 residues. V lost 2 bases to trimming and J lost 5 bases, with 19 bases between them. CDR1 and CDR2 (germline): MDHEN, SYDVKM. This chain's CDR3 is CASSLIISNPRHEQYF. In DNA form, the CDR3 reads TGTGCCAGCAGTTTAATTATCTCAAATCCCCGGCACGAGCAGTACTTC. The variable domain in full, completed from reference TRBV28 and TRBJ2-7, reads DVKVTQSSRYLVKRTGEKVFLECVQDMDHENMFWYRQDPGLGLRLIYFSYDVKMKEKGDIPEGYSVSREKKERFSLILESASTNQTSMYLCASSLIISNPRHEQYFGPGTRLTVT.

This clonotype was counted many times. This chain connects TRBV28 to TRBJ2-7; D gene unclear. V lost 5 bases and J lost 3, with 14 bases in between. This CDR3 has 14 amino acids. CDR1 MDHEN and CDR2 SYDVKM come from the germline V gene. CDR3 region: CASSPLNRHYEQYF. The CDR3, as DNA: TGTGCCAGCAGTCCCCTTAATCGTCACTACGAGCAGTACTTC.